The present T cell receptor beta chain was sequenced within a study of T-cell reconstitution after alpha-beta-depleted transplantation in children. The table lists this clonotype with a few counts. The CDR3 covers 17 residues. Germline V lookup: CDR1 PRHDT, CDR2 FYEKMQ (reference sequence). V lost 1 base, J lost 3 bases, and 9 bases stayed unmatched. For TCRbeta, the library was prepared with unique molecular identifiers. MiXCR was run by TCRdb on the PCR reads, yielding one entry per CDR3 protein. The profile covers approximately 250,000 distinct CDR3 sequences, with under 30% appearing a single time and about 2.6% taken by the ten largest.

This TCR derives from a girl aged 2 to 9 with Fanconi anemia, due to receive a stem cell transplant. The chain links TRBV13 to TRBJ2-1, with 7 bases lining up with TRBD2. Specimen: PBMCs, collected before TCRalphabeta/CD19-depleted stem cell transplant. The CDR3 loop reads CASSLVRREIYYNEQFF. CDR3 DNA: TGTGCCAGCAGCTTAGTTCGGCGGGAGATCTACTACAATGAGCAGTTCTTC.